This passage covers 7 T cell receptor beta chains from one sample sequenced in a study of neurological immune-mediated disorders. A single record per CDR3 protein comes from TCRdb applying MiXCR to the 5' RACE reads. The data contain roughly 65,000 distinct CDR3 sequences, roughly 5% of them singletons. The sequenced material came from PBMCs. These receptors originate from a human donor with multiple sclerosis. The donor label of this sample is uncertain.

This clonotype showed up many times. The CDR3 region is CASSLASGFGNTEAFF. In DNA, the CDR3 is TGCGCCAGCAGCTTGGCCTCAGGGTTCGGGAACACTGAAGCTTTCTTT. This chain links TRBV5-1 with TRBJ1-1, with a weak D call TRBD1 (5 bases). V lost 0 bases and J 1 base, leaving 13 bases between the germline ends. The germline V gene has CDR1 SGHRS and CDR2 YFSETQ. CDR3 length: 16 amino acids. Full variable domain (remainder filled in from reference TRBV5-1 and TRBJ1-1): KAGVTQTPRYLIKTRGQQVTLSCSPISGHRSVSWYQQTPGQGLQFLFEYFSETQRNKGNFPGRFSGRQFSNSRSEMNVSTLELGDSALYLCASSLASGFGNTEAFFGQGTRLTVV.

This clonotype showed up many times. The chain has TRBV20-1 and TRBJ1-1; tentatively, D is TRBD1 (5 bases). Germline V gene sequence: CDR1 DFQATT, CDR2 SNEGSKA (reference sequence). Trimming left V 1 base short and J 3 bases short, with 12 bases between. This CDR3 contains 14 residues. In DNA, the CDR3 is TGCAGTGCTAGAGGACAGCTCGTGGACACTGAAGCTTTCTTT. It is translated as CSARGQLVDTEAFF.

The rearrangement joins TRBV7-6 to TRBJ2-3; 9 bases map to TRBD2. The ends lost 0 bases at V and 4 bases at J; junction bases unmatched: 8. Germline loops: CDR1 SGHVS, CDR2 FNYEAQ. The CDR3 runs 17 residues. CDR3 in DNA: TGTGCCAGCAGCTTAGCGTATAGCGGGGGTGGCGCAGATACGCAGTATTTT. Residues: CASSLAYSGGGADTQYF.

This clonotype has at least ten counts. This chain uses TRBV4-1 with TRBJ1-1; D unresolved. The V end was cut by 4 bases, the J end by 0 bases, with 12 bases between. The CDR3 is made up of 15 amino acids. CDR1 and CDR2 (germline): MGHRA, YSYEKL. The CDR3 nucleotides read TGCGCCAGCAGCCGGGCTGTGGGATTGAACACTGAAGCTTTCTTT. Translating gives CASSRAVGLNTEAFF.

This clonotype was picked up many times. The chain joins TRBV20-1 to TRBJ1-1; D might be TRBD1 (6 bases). Germline V gene lookup returns CDR1 DFQATT and CDR2 SNEGSKA (reference sequence). The CDR3 contains 13 residues. V lost 5 bases and J 5 bases, leaving 15 bases between the germline ends. This CDR3 is CSAPLQGPTEAFF. The CDR3 coding sequence is TGCAGTGCTCCCCTGCAGGGGCCTACTGAAGCTTTCTTT.

V and J are TRBV7-3 and TRBJ1-1, with D possibly being TRBD1 (5 bases). The CDR3 runs 13 residues. Germline assignment: CDR1 SGHTA and CDR2 FQGTGA. Trimming shortened V by 5 bases and J by 5 bases, and 12 bases separated the two germline ends. CDR3 bases: TGTGCCAGCAGCAGGAGCCGGGGGACTGAAGCTTTCTTT. Amino acid sequence: CASSRSRGTEAFF.

This clonotype was seen at least ten times. V is TRBV4-1 and J is TRBJ1-2; D unclear. CDR1 and CDR2 (germline): MGHRA, YSYEKL. This CDR3 has 14 amino acids. The V end lost 3 bases, the J end lost 5 bases, and 13 bases lay between the germline ends. The CDR3: CASSHPGRIYGYTF. The CDR3 coding sequence is TGCGCCAGCAGCCACCCGGGCAGAATTTATGGCTACACCTTC.